Following are 8 T cell receptor beta chains from one sample sequenced in a study of radiation and T cells in renal cell carcinoma. Documented time point: baseline pretreatment blood. Treatment: 15 Gy SBRT to primary tumor, nephrectomy 4 weeks later. Here immunoSEQ multiplex PCR was the method, and the copy in TCRdb shows in-frame clones only, minus some. This table holds 100,000 to 150,000 clones, around 83% found once. Sequenced material: blood, taken from a patient whose treatment included radiotherapy and nephrectomy. These receptors all come from a woman aged 55-70 years with renal cell carcinoma.

This rearrangement joins TRBV6-4 to TRBJ2-2, with D perhaps matching TRBD2 (6 bases). The germline V gene encodes CDR1 MRHNA and CDR2 SNTAGT. The ends were cut back, 5 bases at V and 3 bases at J, with 10 bases in the middle. The length of the CDR3 is 14 residues. In nucleotides, the CDR3 is TGTGCCAGCAGTTGGGAGGAGGACACCGGGGAGCTGTTTTTT. This gives the protein CASSWEEDTGELFF.

This clone was found once. The chain uses TRBV28 and TRBJ1-2; 10 nucleotides agree with TRBD1. Germline lookup yields CDR1 MDHEN and CDR2 SYDVKM. The ends lost 7 bases at V and 8 bases at J; junction bases unmatched: 16. The CDR3 consists of 16 residues. CDR3 sequence (DNA): TGTGCCAGCACTCGACTGACAGGGGGCCGAGGAGGAGGCTACACCTTC. Residues: CASTRLTGGRGGGYTF.

The V and J genes are TRBV7-8 and TRBJ1-4; weak D call: TRBD1 (5 bases). The V end was cut by 8 bases, the J end by 0 bases, with 13 bases between. This CDR3 has 15 amino acids. Germline lookup yields CDR1 SGHVS and CDR2 FQNEAQ. CDR3 amino acids: CASSIGDATNEKLFF. DNA of the CDR3: TGTGCCAGCTCTATAGGGGATGCAACTAATGAAAAACTGTTTTTT.

The rearrangement joins TRBV10-3 to TRBJ2-3; 8 bases map to TRBD2. This CDR3 contains 13 residues. CDR1 and CDR2 from the germline V gene are ENHRY and SYGVKD. The ends lost 11 bases at V and 2 bases at J; junction bases unmatched: 6. The CDR3, as DNA: TGTGCCGTCTGGCGGGGGGCCACAGATACGCAGTATTTT. Its translation: CAVWRGATDTQYF.

The genes are TRBV7-9 and TRBJ1-4; TRBD1 matches 11 bases. Trimming took 5 bases from V and 8 from J; bases not matched to a gene: 4. The CDR3 covers 14 residues. The V gene's germline CDR1 is SEHNR and CDR2 FQNEAQ (reference sequence). The CDR3 region is CASSAGTGGEKLFF. The CDR3 nucleotides read TGTGCCAGCAGCGCCGGGACAGGGGGGGAAAAACTGTTTTTT. Filled out from reference TRBV7-9 and TRBJ1-4, the complete variable domain reads DTGVSQNPRHKITKRGQNVTFRCDPISEHNRLYWYRQTLGQGPEFLTYFQNEAQLEKSRLLSDRFSAERPKGSFSTLEIQRTEQGDSAMYLCASSAGTGGEKLFFGSGTQLSVL.

The rearrangement links TRBV11-2 to TRBJ1-1; D uncertain. V shed 5 bases and J shed 10 bases, with 14 bases lying between them. Germline assignment: CDR1 SGHAT and CDR2 FQNNGV. This CDR3 comprises 12 residues. CDR3 coding DNA: TGTGCCAGCAGCCCTCGGGGAATAGTAGCTTTCTTT. Translated, it gives CASSPRGIVAFF.

The chain employs TRBV11-2 and TRBJ2-7, with D unresolved. CDR3 length: 13 amino acids. Trimming left V 5 bases short and J 5 bases short, with 13 bases between. Germline assignment: CDR1 SGHAT and CDR2 FQNNGV. As DNA, the CDR3 is TGTGCCAGCAGCCTGGCCGGAAGAAACGAGCAGTACTTC. Encoded protein: CASSLAGRNEQYF.

This chain connects TRBV5-4 to TRBJ2-7; D unclear. This CDR3 spans 13 amino acids. CDR1 and CDR2 (germline): SGHNT, YYREEE (reference sequence). Trimming pared 5 bases from V and 5 bases from J, leaving 14 bases between. For the CDR3, the DNA is TGTGCCAGCAGGTCGGCCGCGAACCACGAGCAGTACTTC. Translated: CASRSAANHEQYF.